One and the same sample provided the 12 T cell receptor beta chains below, sequenced in a study of CD8 T cells in Susac syndrome. When the RNA was reverse transcribed, random hexamers were used with an input of roughly 0.45 to 1 ug. TCRdb re-derived calls from the immunoSEQ multiplex PCR reads in MiXCR, one entry per CDR3 protein. This sample carries approximately 160,000 distinct CDR3 sequences, approximately 93% of them seen once, and the ten largest clones take around 0.1%. Sequencing used CD4+ T cells from PBMCs. The receptors were sampled from a human donor with multiple sclerosis.

The chain combines TRBV20-1 with TRBJ2-1; 8 bases agree with TRBD2. The J segment lost 8 bases and the V segment lost 6 bases, leaving 12 bases of the junction unmatched. This CDR3 is 14 amino acids long. From germline, CDR1 is DFQATT and CDR2 SNEGSKA (reference sequence). CDR3 protein: CSAPLSREGDEQFF. CDR3 in DNA: TGCAGTGCCCCCCTGTCTCGGGAGGGAGATGAGCAGTTCTTC.

V gene TRBV27 combines with J gene TRBJ1-2; no definite D call. Trimming cost V 4 bases and J 4 bases, with 13 bases left between them. The V gene's germline CDR1 is MNHEY and CDR2 SMNVEV (reference sequence). CDR3 size: 14 residues. CDR3 residues: CASSSITAFYGYTF. CDR3 nucleotide sequence: TGTGCCAGCAGTTCGATAACAGCCTTCTATGGCTACACCTTC.

The chain is built from TRBV6-5 and TRBJ1-3; D is ambiguous. The CDR3 spans 13 residues. Trimming removed 6 bases at V and 4 bases at J, with 10 bases between. Germline V gene lookup returns CDR1 MNHEY and CDR2 SVGAGI. The CDR3 reads CASRPVSGNTIYF. The CDR3 DNA is TGTGCCAGCAGACCGGTTTCGGGAAACACCATATATTTT.

V is TRBV20-1 and J is TRBJ2-1, with TRBD2 matching over 8 bases. The CDR3 extends over 11 amino acids. CDR1 and CDR2 (germline): DFQATT, SNEGSKA (reference sequence). The CDR3 nucleotides read TGCAGCTCGGGGGGGTACAATGAGCAGTTCTTC. Translating gives CSSGGYNEQFF.

V gene TRBV6-5 combines with J gene TRBJ2-1; tentatively, D is TRBD2 (6 bases). CDR1 and CDR2 from the germline V gene are MNHEY and SVGAGI. V gave up 4 bases and J gave up 4 bases, with 26 bases separating them. The CDR3 has 19 residues. The CDR3 spells CASSSPTRLTGEAYNEQFF. The CDR3 region has the DNA TGTGCCAGCAGTTCCCCGACTCGGTTGACGGGAGAGGCTTACAATGAGCAGTTCTTC.

This chain connects TRBV24-1 to TRBJ1-2; D may be TRBD1 (5 bases). The CDR3 sequence is 14 residues long. The ends were cut back, 1 base at V and 8 bases at J, with 13 bases in the middle. Germline V gene data show CDR1 as KGHDR and CDR2 as SFDVKD. The CDR3 DNA follows: TGTGCCACCAGTGATTTCTCCAGGGCCGCCGGCTACACCTTC. Residues: CATSDFSRAAGYTF.

The J gene is TRBJ2-7, the V gene TRBV28; 13 positions match TRBD2. CDR3 length equals 13 residues. Germline V gives CDR1 MDHEN, CDR2 SYDVKM. Trimming at V came to 10 bases and at J to 3 bases, leaving 3 bases not matched to a gene. The CDR3 loop reads CATGLAGVYEQYF. CDR3 in DNA: TGTGCCACCGGACTAGCGGGAGTCTACGAGCAGTACTTC.

This rearrangement joins TRBV10-3 to TRBJ1-5; D might be TRBD1 (6 bases). In germline, CDR1 is ENHRY, CDR2 SYGVKD. This CDR3 spans 14 amino acids. The V end was cut by 10 bases, the J end by 2 bases, with 15 bases between. DNA of the CDR3: TGTGCCACGACGAGGGGGAAGGGCAATCAGCCCCAGCATTTT. Its translation: CATTRGKGNQPQHF.

J is TRBJ1-5 and V is TRBV2, with TRBD1 as a possible D gene (6 bases). The CDR3 consists of 14 residues. Trimming cost V 4 bases and J 6 bases, with 13 bases left between them. CDR1 and CDR2 (germline): SNHLY, FYNNEI. The CDR3 loop is CASSVEGGGQPQHF. Written as DNA, the CDR3 is TGTGCCAGCAGTGTAGAGGGGGGAGGTCAGCCCCAGCATTTT.

The chain employs TRBV5-1 and TRBJ2-2; D not certain. Per germline, CDR1 SGHRS and CDR2 YFSETQ. V was shortened by 5 bases and J by 4 bases, with 6 bases between the two germline ends. This CDR3 spans 12 amino acids. CDR3: CASREFTGELFF. The DNA for the CDR3 is TGCGCCAGCAGGGAGTTCACCGGGGAGCTGTTTTTT.

This clonotype was counted once. The rearrangement links TRBV18 to TRBJ1-3; perhaps TRBD1 as D (6 bases). The germline CDR1 and CDR2 sequences are KGHSH and LQKENI. The CDR3 length is 14 residues. The V and J ends lost 7 bases and 0 bases respectively, with 10 bases between them. CDR3 DNA sequence: TGTGCCAGCTACCGGACAGCCTCTGGAAACACCATATATTTT. Protein sequence: CASYRTASGNTIYF.

The chain uses TRBV20-1 and TRBJ1-1; maybe TRBD1 (6 bases). Germline V gives CDR1 DFQATT, CDR2 SNEGSKA (reference sequence). The CDR3 consists of 13 residues. V lost 3 bases to trimming and J lost 4 bases, with 12 bases between them. The CDR3 sequence is CSASTGWTTEAFF. The CDR3 DNA sequence: TGCAGTGCTAGCACAGGGTGGACCACTGAAGCTTTCTTT.